The following is a T cell receptor beta chain sequence with its context. The entry originates in a study of blood T cell repertoires in COVID-19. Produced via immunoSEQ multiplex PCR; TCRdb's table is partial and in-frame only. The sample has roughly 130,000 clones, 60% to 85% seen once; the top ten hold over 15%. The CDR3 consists of 14 residues. Trimming shortened V by 4 bases and J by 4 bases, and 13 bases separated the two germline ends. Germline CDR1 is SGHDN and CDR2 is FVKESK. The V and J genes are TRBV14 and TRBJ1-1; weak D call: TRBD1 (5 bases). Input material: peripheral blood. This TCR was recovered from a man aged 50 or older with acute or convalescent COVID-19. In nucleotides, the CDR3 is TGTGCCAGCAGCCTTTCCGGGGGGGGCACTGAAGCTTTCTTT. Protein: CASSLSGGGTEAFF.